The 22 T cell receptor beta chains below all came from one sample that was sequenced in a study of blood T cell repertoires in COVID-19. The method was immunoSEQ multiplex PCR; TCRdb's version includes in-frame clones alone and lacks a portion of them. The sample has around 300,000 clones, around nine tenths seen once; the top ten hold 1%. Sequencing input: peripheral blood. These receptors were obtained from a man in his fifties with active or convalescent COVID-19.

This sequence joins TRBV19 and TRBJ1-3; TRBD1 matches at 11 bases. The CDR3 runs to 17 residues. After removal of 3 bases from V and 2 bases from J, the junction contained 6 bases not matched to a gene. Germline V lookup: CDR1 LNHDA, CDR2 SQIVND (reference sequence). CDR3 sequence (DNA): TGTGCCAGTAGTATCTGGACAGGGGGCTTTACTGGAAACACCATATATTTT. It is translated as CASSIWTGGFTGNTIYF.

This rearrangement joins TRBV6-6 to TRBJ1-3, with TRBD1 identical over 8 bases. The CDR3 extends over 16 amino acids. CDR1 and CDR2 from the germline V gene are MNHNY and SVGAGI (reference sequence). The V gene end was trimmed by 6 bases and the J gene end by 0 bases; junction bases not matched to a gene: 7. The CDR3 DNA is TGTGCCAGCAGCAGGGGGCCCCCAAGCTCTGGAAACACCATATATTTT. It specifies CASSRGPPSSGNTIYF.

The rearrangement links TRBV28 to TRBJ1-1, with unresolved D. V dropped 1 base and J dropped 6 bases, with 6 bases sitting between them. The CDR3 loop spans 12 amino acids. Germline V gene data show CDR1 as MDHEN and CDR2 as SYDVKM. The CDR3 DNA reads TGTGCCAGCAGTTTATCCCGGGCTGAAGCTTTCTTT. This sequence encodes CASSLSRAEAFF.

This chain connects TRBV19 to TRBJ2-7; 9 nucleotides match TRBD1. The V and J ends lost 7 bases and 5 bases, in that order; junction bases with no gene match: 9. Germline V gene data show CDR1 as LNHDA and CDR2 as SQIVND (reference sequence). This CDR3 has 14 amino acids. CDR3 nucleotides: TGTGCCAGTAACACCGGGACAGGGACGCACGAGCAGTACTTC. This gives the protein CASNTGTGTHEQYF.

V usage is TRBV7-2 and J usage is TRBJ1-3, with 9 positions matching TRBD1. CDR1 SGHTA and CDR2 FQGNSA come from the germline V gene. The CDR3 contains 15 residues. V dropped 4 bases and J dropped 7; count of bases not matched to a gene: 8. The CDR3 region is CASSSGQGPRNTIYF. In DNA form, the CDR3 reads TGTGCCAGCAGCTCGGGACAGGGTCCACGGAACACCATATATTTT.

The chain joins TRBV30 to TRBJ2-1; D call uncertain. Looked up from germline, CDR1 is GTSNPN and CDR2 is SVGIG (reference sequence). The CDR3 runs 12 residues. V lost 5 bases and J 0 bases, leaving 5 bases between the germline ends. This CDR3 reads CAWSYSYNEQFF. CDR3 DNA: TGTGCCTGGTCGTACTCCTACAATGAGCAGTTCTTC.

The CDR3 is CASLPGQGGQPQHF. CDR3 nucleotide sequence: TGTGCCAGCTTACCTGGACAGGGCGGCCAGCCCCAGCATTTT. The gene calls are TRBV19 and TRBJ1-5; 8 nucleotides match TRBD1. Germline-derived CDR1 and CDR2 are LNHDA and SQIVND (reference sequence). The CDR3 consists of 14 residues. The V gene end was trimmed by 9 bases and the J gene end by 7 bases; junction bases not matched to a gene: 11.

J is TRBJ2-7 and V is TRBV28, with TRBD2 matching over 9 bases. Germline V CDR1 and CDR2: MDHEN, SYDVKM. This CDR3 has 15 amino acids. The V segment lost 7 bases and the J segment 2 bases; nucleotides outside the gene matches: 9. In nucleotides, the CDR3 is TGTGCCAGCACCACCTCTAGCGGGAATACCTACGAGCAGTACTTC. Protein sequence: CASTTSSGNTYEQYF.

CDR3 nucleotide sequence: TGTGCCAGCAAAACCCAGGGTACCCAATGGGGAAACACCATATATTTT. It is translated as CASKTQGTQWGNTIYF. This sequence joins TRBV21-1 and TRBJ1-3; TRBD1 is taken as the D call from the table, unchecked against the DNA. TRBV21-1 is given as a pseudogene. The CDR3 runs 16 residues.

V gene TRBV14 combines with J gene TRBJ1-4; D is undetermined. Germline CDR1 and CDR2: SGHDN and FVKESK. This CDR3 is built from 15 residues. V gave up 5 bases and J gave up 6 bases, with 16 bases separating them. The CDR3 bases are TGTGCCAGCAGCAGTACAGACGCCGGGGATGAAAAACTGTTTTTT. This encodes CASSSTDAGDEKLFF.

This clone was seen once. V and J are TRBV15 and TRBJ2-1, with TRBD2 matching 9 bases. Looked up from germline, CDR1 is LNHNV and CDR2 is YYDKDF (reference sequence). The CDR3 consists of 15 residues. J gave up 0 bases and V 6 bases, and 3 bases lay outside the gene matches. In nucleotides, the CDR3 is TGTGCCACCAGAAATAGCGGGAGCTCCTACAATGAGCAGTTCTTC. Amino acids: CATRNSGSSYNEQFF.

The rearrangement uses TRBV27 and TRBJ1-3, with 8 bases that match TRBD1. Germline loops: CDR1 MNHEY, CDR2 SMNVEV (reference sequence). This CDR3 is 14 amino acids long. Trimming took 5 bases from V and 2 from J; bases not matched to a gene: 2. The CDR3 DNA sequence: TGTGCCAGCAGTACGACAGGGGCTGGAAACACCATATATTTT. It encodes CASSTTGAGNTIYF.

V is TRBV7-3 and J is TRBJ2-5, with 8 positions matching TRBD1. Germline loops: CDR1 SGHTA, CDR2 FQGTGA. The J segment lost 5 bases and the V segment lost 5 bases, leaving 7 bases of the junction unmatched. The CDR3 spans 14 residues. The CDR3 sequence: CASSIQGAGETQYF. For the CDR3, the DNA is TGTGCCAGCAGCATCCAGGGGGCAGGGGAGACCCAGTACTTC.

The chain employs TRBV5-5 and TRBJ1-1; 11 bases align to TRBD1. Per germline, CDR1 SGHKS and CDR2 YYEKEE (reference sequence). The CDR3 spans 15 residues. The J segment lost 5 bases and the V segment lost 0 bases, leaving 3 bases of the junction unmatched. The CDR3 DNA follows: TGTGCCAGCAGCTTGGACTGGGACAGGGGGACTGAAGCTTTCTTT. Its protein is CASSLDWDRGTEAFF.

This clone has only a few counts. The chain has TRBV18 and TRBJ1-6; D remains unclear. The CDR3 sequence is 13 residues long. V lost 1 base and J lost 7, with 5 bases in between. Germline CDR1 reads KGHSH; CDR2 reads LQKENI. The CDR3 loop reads CASSPRQNSPLHF. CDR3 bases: TGTGCCAGCTCACCACGGCAGAATTCACCCCTCCACTTT.

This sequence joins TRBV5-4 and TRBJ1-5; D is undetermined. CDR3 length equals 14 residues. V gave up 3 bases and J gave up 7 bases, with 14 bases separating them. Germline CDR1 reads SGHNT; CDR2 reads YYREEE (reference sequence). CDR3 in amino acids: CASSSGGGGQPQHF. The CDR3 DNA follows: TGTGCCAGCAGCTCGGGAGGCGGCGGACAGCCCCAGCATTTT.

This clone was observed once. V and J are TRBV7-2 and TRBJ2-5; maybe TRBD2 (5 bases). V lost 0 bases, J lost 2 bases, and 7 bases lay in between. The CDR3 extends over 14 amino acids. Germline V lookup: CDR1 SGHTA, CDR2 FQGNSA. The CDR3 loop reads CASSLARTQETQYF. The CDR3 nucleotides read TGTGCCAGCAGCTTAGCGCGGACTCAAGAGACCCAGTACTTC.

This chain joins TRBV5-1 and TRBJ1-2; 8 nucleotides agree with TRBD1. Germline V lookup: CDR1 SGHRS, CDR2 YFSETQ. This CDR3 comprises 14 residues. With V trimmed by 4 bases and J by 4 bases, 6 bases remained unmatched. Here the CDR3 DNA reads TGCGCCAGCAGCGTGACAGGGGACGTCTATGGCTACACCTTC. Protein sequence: CASSVTGDVYGYTF.

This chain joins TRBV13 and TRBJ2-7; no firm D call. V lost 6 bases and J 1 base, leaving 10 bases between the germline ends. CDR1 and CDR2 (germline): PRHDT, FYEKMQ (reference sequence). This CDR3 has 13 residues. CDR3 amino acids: CASRRGRSYEQYF. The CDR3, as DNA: TGTGCCAGCAGGCGAGGTAGATCCTACGAGCAGTACTTC.

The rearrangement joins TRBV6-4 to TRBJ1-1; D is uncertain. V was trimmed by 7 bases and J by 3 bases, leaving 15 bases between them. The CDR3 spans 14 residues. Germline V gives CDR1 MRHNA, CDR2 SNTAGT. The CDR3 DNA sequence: TGTGCCAGCAACCTAGAGGGAGGTTACACTGAAGCTTTCTTT. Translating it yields CASNLEGGYTEAFF.

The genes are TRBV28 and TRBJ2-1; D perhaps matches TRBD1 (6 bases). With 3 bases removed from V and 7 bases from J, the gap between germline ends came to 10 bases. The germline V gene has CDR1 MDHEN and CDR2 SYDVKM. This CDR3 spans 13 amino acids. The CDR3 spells CASSLNRENEQFF. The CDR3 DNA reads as TGTGCCAGCAGTTTGAACAGGGAGAATGAGCAGTTCTTC. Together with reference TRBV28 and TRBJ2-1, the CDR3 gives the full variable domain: DVKVTQSSRYLVKRTGEKVFLECVQDMDHENMFWYRQDPGLGLRLIYFSYDVKMKEKGDIPEGYSVSREKKERFSLILESASTNQTSMYLCASSLNRENEQFFGPGTRLTVL.

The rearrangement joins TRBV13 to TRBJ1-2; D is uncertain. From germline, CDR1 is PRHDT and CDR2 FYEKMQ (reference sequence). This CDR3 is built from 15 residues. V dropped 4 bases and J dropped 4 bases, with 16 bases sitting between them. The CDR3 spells CASSSGGRFPYGYTF. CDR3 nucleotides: TGTGCCAGCAGCTCTGGAGGCCGGTTTCCCTATGGCTACACCTTC.